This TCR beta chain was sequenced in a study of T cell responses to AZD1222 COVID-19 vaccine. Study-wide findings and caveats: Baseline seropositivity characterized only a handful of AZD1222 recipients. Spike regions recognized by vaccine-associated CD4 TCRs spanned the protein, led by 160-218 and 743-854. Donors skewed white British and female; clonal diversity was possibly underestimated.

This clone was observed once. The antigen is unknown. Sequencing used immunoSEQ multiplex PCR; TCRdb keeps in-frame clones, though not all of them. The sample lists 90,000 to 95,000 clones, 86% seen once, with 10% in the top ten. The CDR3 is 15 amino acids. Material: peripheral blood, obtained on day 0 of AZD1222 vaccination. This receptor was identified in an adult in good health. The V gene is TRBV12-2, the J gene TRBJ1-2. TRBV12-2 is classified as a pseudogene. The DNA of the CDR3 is TGTGCAAGTCGCTTAGGCTCAGCGGGGATGGGTGGCTACACCTTC. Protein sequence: CASRLGSAGMGGYTF.